These T cell receptor beta chains were read from a single sample in a study of graft-versus-host responses after intestinal transplantation. The assay was immunoSEQ multiplex PCR, and TCRdb's table has in-frame clones only and misses some. Found here are tens of thousands of clones, around 94% of them singletons; the top ten hold approximately 0.76%. Sequenced material: PBMCs, taken 16 days after intestinal transplant. Every receptor here comes from a human patient who received an intestinal transplant, so some T cells may come from the graft donor. CDR3s include the opening cysteine and the closing phenylalanine or tryptophan. Fields, in order: V gene, J gene, D gene, CDR3 DNA, CDR3 protein. A D gene is named only where the DNA matches it firmly.

V: TRBV29-1; J: TRBJ2-7; D: -; DNA: TGCAGCGTTGGACAGGGAGGGTTCTACGAGCAGTACTTC; CDR3: CSVGQGGFYEQYF
V: TRBV4-2; J: TRBJ1-3; D: -; DNA: TGTGCCAGCAGCCAATCCCAGGTGGGAAACACCATATATTTT; CDR3: CASSQSQVGNTIYF
V: TRBV27; J: TRBJ2-5; D: -; DNA: TGTGCCAGCAGTTTCCTAGCAGGGACAGAGACCCAGTACTTC; CDR3: CASSFLAGTETQYF
V: TRBV5-1; J: TRBJ1-4; D: TRBD1; DNA: TGCGCCAGCAGTTCATACAGGGGGCCAACTAATGAAAAACTGTTTTTT; CDR3: CASSSYRGPTNEKLFF
V: TRBV10-3; J: TRBJ2-7; D: -; DNA: TGTGCCATCAGTGAGTCTCCAGACTACTACGAGCAGTACTTC; CDR3: CAISESPDYYEQYF
V: TRBV5-1; J: TRBJ2-5; D: TRBD1; DNA: TGCGCCACCCGGGACAGGGCGGAGACCCAGTACTTC; CDR3: CATRDRAETQYF
V: TRBV4-2; J: TRBJ1-1; D: -; DNA: TGTGCCAGCAGCCAAGAGTACGGGGACACTGAAGCTTTCTTT; CDR3: CASSQEYGDTEAFF
V: TRBV27; J: TRBJ2-1; D: -; DNA: TGTGCCAGCAGTTTAATCGGGGGTGCGAATGAGCAGTTCTTC; CDR3: CASSLIGGANEQFF
V: TRBV4-1; J: TRBJ2-3; D: TRBD2; DNA: TGCGCCAGCAGCCCCGGACTAGCGGGAATGTCAGATACGCAGTATTTT; CDR3: CASSPGLAGMSDTQYF
V: TRBV9; J: TRBJ1-1; D: -; DNA: TGTGCCAGCAGCGCGGGAGCTGGGGGCTCGAACACTGAAGCTTTCTTT; CDR3: CASSAGAGGSNTEAFF
V: TRBV7-9; J: TRBJ1-2; D: -; DNA: TGTGCCAGCAGCCAAGGGGGGTCTGATGGCTACACCTTC; CDR3: CASSQGGSDGYTF
V: TRBV29-1; J: TRBJ1-4; D: -; DNA: TGCAGCGTTTACCGGGAAAAACTGTTTTTT; CDR3: CSVYREKLFF
V: TRBV19; J: TRBJ2-1; D: -; DNA: TGTGCCAGTAGTATAGCGCCCAACAATGAGCAGTTCTTC; CDR3: CASSIAPNNEQFF